The next 30 T cell receptor beta chains were all read from a single sample in a study of long-term antiretroviral therapy in people with HIV. Run at survey level, the immunoSEQ assay was version v3.0. Libraries were prepared by immunoSEQ multiplex PCR; TCRdb keeps only in-frame clonotypes and omits some of them. This table holds about 23,000 clones, about four fifths found once. This specimen was unsorted PBMCs, taken 0.3 years after starting antiretroviral therapy. Receptors originate from a man aged 50-59 years with HIV.

V gene TRBV29-1 combines with J gene TRBJ2-2; the match to TRBD2 covers 8 bases. CDR3 size: 16 residues. The ends lost 6 bases at V and 7 bases at J; junction bases unmatched: 16. Germline V gene sequence: CDR1 SQVTM, CDR2 ANQGSEA. The CDR3 is CSVMEAVSGNLGELFF. CDR3 DNA sequence: TGCAGCGTCATGGAGGCTGTTAGCGGGAATCTCGGGGAGCTGTTTTTT.

This clone turned up a few times. The gene calls are TRBV20-1 and TRBJ1-2, with D perhaps TRBD1 (5 bases). Germline-derived CDR1 and CDR2 are DFQATT and SNEGSKA (reference sequence). The CDR3 consists of 10 residues. Trimming shortened V by 7 bases and J by 3 bases, and 6 bases separated the two germline ends. The CDR3 region has the DNA TGCAGTGTCAGGGACTATGGCTACACCTTC. Amino acids: CSVRDYGYTF.

The V gene is TRBV7-2, the J gene TRBJ2-7; weak D call: TRBD2 (6 bases). The CDR3 length is 14 residues. Looked up from germline, CDR1 is SGHTA and CDR2 is FQGNSA. Between the trimmed V and J ends, which lost 1 base and 3 bases, there was a span of 10 bases. CDR3 DNA: TGTGCCAGCAGCTTAGTGGGAGGATACTACGAGCAGTACTTC. It is translated as CASSLVGGYYEQYF.

The V and J genes are TRBV28 and TRBJ1-1; D unclear. The CDR3 has 13 residues. Trimming took off 4 bases at V and 4 bases at J, with 10 bases between the two ends. Germline V gene data show CDR1 as MDHEN and CDR2 as SYDVKM. As DNA, the CDR3 is TGTGCCAGCAGTTCTCCTCTTAGCACTGAAGCTTTCTTT. This sequence encodes CASSSPLSTEAFF.

This clone showed up just a few times. The V gene is TRBV13, the J gene TRBJ1-6; D gene uncertain. The length of the CDR3 is 14 residues. V was pared by 3 bases and J by 10 bases, with 13 bases between. The V gene's germline CDR1 is PRHDT and CDR2 FYEKMQ (reference sequence). This chain's CDR3 is CASSFEPGESPLHF. CDR3 nucleotides: TGTGCCAGCAGCTTTGAACCTGGGGAGTCACCCCTCCACTTT.

The V call is TRBV18, the J call TRBJ2-7; 9 bases are a match to TRBD1. CDR3 length: 15 amino acids. V shed 2 bases, J shed 7 bases, and the junction held 9 bases outside the gene matches. The germline V gene has CDR1 KGHSH and CDR2 LQKENI. CDR3 protein: CASSPRDRELREQYF. For the CDR3, the DNA is TGTGCCAGCTCACCAAGGGACAGGGAGCTTCGAGAGCAGTACTTC.

J is TRBJ2-5 and V is TRBV7-9, with a weak D call TRBD2 (6 bases). Germline V gene lookup returns CDR1 SEHNR and CDR2 FQNEAQ (reference sequence). This CDR3 comprises 19 residues. Between the trimmed V and J ends, which lost 3 bases and 5 bases, there was a span of 28 bases. CDR3 bases: TGTGCCAGCAGCTTGGGACTCTTCACCAGGAGGCCCCTCGTCGAGACCCAGTACTTC. Translating gives CASSLGLFTRRPLVETQYF.

The chain employs TRBV7-9 and TRBJ2-1; the D gene is possibly TRBD2 (5 bases). V was cut by 2 bases and J by 8 bases, with 13 bases left in between. The CDR3 totals 14 residues. Germline V gene lookup returns CDR1 SEHNR and CDR2 FQNEAQ (reference sequence). The DNA of the CDR3 is TGTGCCAGCAGCTTACACTTCGTCGGGGATGAGCAGTTCTTC. It translates to CASSLHFVGDEQFF.

The V and J genes are TRBV7-2 and TRBJ1-5; 7 nucleotides match TRBD1. Germline trimming cut 1 base from V and 1 base from J; bases unmatched to any gene: 4. CDR3 length: 16 amino acids. CDR1 is SGHTA, CDR2 FQGNSA, per germline. CDR3: CASSLGEGASNQPQHF. In DNA form, the CDR3 reads TGTGCCAGCAGCTTAGGAGAGGGGGCGAGCAATCAGCCCCAGCATTTT.

This chain links TRBV7-2 with TRBJ1-5, with D possibly being TRBD1 (5 bases). V was clipped by 3 bases and J by 1 base, with 10 bases between them. Germline values: CDR1 SGHTA, CDR2 FQGNSA. This CDR3 comprises 15 residues. As DNA, the CDR3 is TGTGCCAGCAGCTTGGGACGACAAAGCAATCAGCCCCAGCATTTT. This translates into CASSLGRQSNQPQHF.

The chain joins TRBV27 to TRBJ2-3, with 8 bases matching TRBD2. The germline V gene encodes CDR1 MNHEY and CDR2 SMNVEV (reference sequence). This CDR3 region has 16 residues. Unmatched junction bases numbered 8, after V lost 2 bases and J lost 4 bases. The CDR3 spells CASSLGFSGGPDTQYF. The CDR3 DNA reads TGTGCCAGCAGTTTAGGCTTTTCGGGAGGGCCAGATACGCAGTATTTT.

The chain uses TRBV5-1 and TRBJ2-5; the match to TRBD2 covers 8 bases. V lost 5 bases to trimming and J lost 2 bases; unmatched junction nucleotides: 11. Germline CDR1 reads SGHRS; CDR2 reads YFSETQ. The CDR3 sequence is 16 residues long. The CDR3 reads CASSQPGLGVQETQYF. The CDR3 nucleotides are TGCGCCAGCAGTCAACCGGGACTAGGGGTACAAGAGACCCAGTACTTC.

V usage is TRBV4-3 and J usage is TRBJ2-4; 9 nucleotides align to TRBD2. The CDR3 runs to 16 residues. CDR1 and CDR2 from the germline V gene are LGHNA and YSLEER. Losses at the gene ends were 0 bases for V and 5 bases for J; bases not matched to a gene: 5. CDR3 region: CASSQDRGGRENIQYF. CDR3 DNA: TGCGCCAGCAGCCAAGATCGGGGCGGGAGGGAAAACATTCAGTACTTC.

The chain links TRBV5-4 to TRBJ2-1, with 8 bases lining up with TRBD2. In germline, CDR1 is SGHNT, CDR2 YYREEE (reference sequence). V dropped 4 bases and J dropped 2; count of bases not matched to a gene: 8. The CDR3 runs 16 residues. The CDR3 sequence is CASSPLSSGPYNEQFF. CDR3 in DNA: TGTGCCAGCAGCCCGCTGTCTAGCGGGCCCTACAATGAGCAGTTCTTC.

The rearrangement links TRBV18 to TRBJ2-7, with 10 bases that match TRBD2. The CDR3 contains 16 residues. Trimming removed 3 bases from V and 7 bases from J; junction bases left unmatched: 12. The germline V gene encodes CDR1 KGHSH and CDR2 LQKENI. In DNA, the CDR3 is TGTGCCAGCTCACCCTCTAAAGCGGGAGGGGAGGTGGAGCAGTACTTC. Amino acid sequence: CASSPSKAGGEVEQYF. Together with reference TRBV18 and TRBJ2-7, the CDR3 gives the full variable domain: NAGVMQNPRHLVRRRGQEARLRCSPMKGHSHVYWYRQLPEEGLKFMVYLQKENIIDESGMPKERFSAEFPKEGPSILRIQQVVRGDSAAYFCASSPSKAGGEVEQYFGPGTRLTVT.

The chain couples TRBV20-1 to TRBJ1-2; D call uncertain. CDR1 is DFQATT, CDR2 SNEGSKA, per germline (reference sequence). The CDR3 spans 10 residues. Between the trimmed V and J ends, which lost 8 bases and 4 bases, there was a span of 8 bases. The CDR3 DNA sequence: TGCAGTCCTACAGCCTATGGCTACACCTTC. As protein: CSPTAYGYTF.

V and J are TRBV5-5 and TRBJ1-1; D remains ambiguous. The germline V gene has CDR1 SGHKS and CDR2 YYEKEE (reference sequence). The CDR3 sequence is 13 residues long. Trimming shortened V by 1 base and J by 1 base, and 5 bases separated the two germline ends. CDR3 DNA sequence: TGTGCCAGCAGCTTGCCACGGAACACTGAAGCTTTCTTT. Amino acids: CASSLPRNTEAFF.

The rearrangement links TRBV6-5 to TRBJ2-4; perhaps TRBD2 as D (5 bases). The CDR3 extends over 13 amino acids. The V and J ends lost 2 bases and 9 bases respectively, with 11 bases between them. Per the germline V gene, CDR1 is MNHEY and CDR2 is SVGAGI. CDR3 sequence: CASSYDGVSIQYF. CDR3 coding DNA: TGTGCCAGCAGTTACGACGGGGTCAGCATTCAGTACTTC.

The chain uses TRBV18 and TRBJ1-4; TRBD1 aligns across 7 bases. The ends lost 3 bases at V and 4 bases at J; junction bases unmatched: 2. The germline V gene encodes CDR1 KGHSH and CDR2 LQKENI. The CDR3 has 14 amino acids. CDR3 protein: CASSPTGINEKLFF. The CDR3 region has the DNA TGTGCCAGCTCACCGACAGGGATTAATGAAAAACTGTTTTTT.

V and J are TRBV9 and TRBJ2-1, with 13 bases lining up with TRBD2. Trimming at V came to 3 bases and at J to 8 bases, leaving 2 bases not matched to a gene. CDR1 SGDLS and CDR2 YYNGEE come from the germline V gene. The CDR3 sequence is 14 residues long. CDR3 loop: CASSELAGGDEQFF. CDR3 nucleotide sequence: TGTGCCAGCAGCGAACTAGCGGGAGGGGATGAGCAGTTCTTC.

The V gene is TRBV7-2, the J gene TRBJ2-2; no firm D call. Germline V gene data show CDR1 as SGHTA and CDR2 as FQGNSA. The CDR3 consists of 17 residues. V lost 2 bases and J 4 bases, leaving 17 bases between the germline ends. The CDR3 DNA reads as TGTGCCAGCAGCTTAAGAGCCGGGCTAGTGGGCACCGGGGAGCTGTTTTTT. Translating it yields CASSLRAGLVGTGELFF.

The V gene is TRBV4-3, the J gene TRBJ1-5; D is perhaps TRBD1 (5 bases). Germline CDR1 LGHNA, CDR2 YSLEER. V lost 0 bases and J 5 bases, leaving 8 bases between the germline ends. The CDR3 extends over 14 amino acids. CDR3 DNA sequence: TGCGCCAGCAGCCAAGATGCAGGGTATCAGCCCCAGCATTTT. Protein: CASSQDAGYQPQHF.

This chain joins TRBV7-2 and TRBJ2-1; D is unclear. Germline values: CDR1 SGHTA, CDR2 FQGNSA. Trimming removed 2 bases at V and 0 bases at J, with 11 bases between. CDR3 length equals 16 residues. Written as DNA, the CDR3 is TGTGCCAGCAGCTTAAGTCAGTCTAGCTCCTACAATGAGCAGTTCTTC. This codes for CASSLSQSSSYNEQFF. Full variable domain (remainder filled in from reference TRBV7-2 and TRBJ2-1): GAGVSQSPSNKVTEKGKDVELRCDPISGHTALYWYRQSLGQGLEFLIYFQGNSAPDKSGLPSDRFSAERTGGSVSTLTIQRTQQEDSAVYLCASSLSQSSSYNEQFFGPGTRLTVL.

The V call is TRBV7-9, the J call TRBJ2-1; D may correspond to TRBD1 or TRBD2 (5 bases each). Trimming took 5 bases from V and 0 from J, leaving 11 bases between them. The CDR3 spans 15 residues. Germline lookup yields CDR1 SEHNR and CDR2 FQNEAQ (reference sequence). The CDR3 DNA reads TGTGCCAGCAGCCCGGGACCGCGCTCCTACAATGAGCAGTTCTTC. It translates to CASSPGPRSYNEQFF.

The rearrangement links TRBV2 to TRBJ1-3; no firm D call. Germline CDR1 is SNHLY and CDR2 is FYNNEI. The CDR3 has 15 residues. V lost 6 bases and J lost 4, with 16 bases in between. DNA for the CDR3: TGTGCCAGCAGCTACGGACTTGTAGGGGGAAACACCATATATTTT. Translated, it gives CASSYGLVGGNTIYF.

This clone occurred once. The chain couples TRBV11-3 to TRBJ2-7; 7 bases line up with TRBD1. V lost 0 bases, J lost 5 bases, and 7 bases stayed unmatched. The CDR3 is 15 amino acids. Germline CDR1 and CDR2: SGHNT and YENEEA. The CDR3 bases are TGTGCCAGCAGCTTAGACCCACAGGGGTCCCACGAGCAGTACTTC. Encoded protein: CASSLDPQGSHEQYF. The whole variable domain, filled in from reference TRBV11-3 and TRBJ2-7, reads EAGVVQSPRYKIIEKKQPVAFWCNPISGHNTLYWYLQNLGQGPELLIRYENEEAVDDSQLPKDRFSAERLKGVDSTLKIQPAELGDSAVYLCASSLDPQGSHEQYFGPGTRLTVT.

The chain is built from TRBV10-2 and TRBJ1-1; D not resolved. The V gene lost 2 bases and the J gene lost 3 bases, with 10 bases spanning the gap. The CDR3 runs to 14 residues. The V gene's germline CDR1 is WSHSY and CDR2 SAAADI. This CDR3 reads CASSEVWGDTEAFF. CDR3 coding DNA: TGCGCCAGCAGTGAGGTATGGGGAGACACTGAAGCTTTCTTT.

This chain joins TRBV4-2 and TRBJ2-3, with 7 nucleotides matching TRBD2. The CDR3 is made up of 16 amino acids. CDR1 LGHNA and CDR2 YNFKEQ come from the germline V gene. With 5 bases clipped from V and 0 bases from J, the junction kept 8 bases outside the gene matches. DNA for the CDR3: TGTGCCAGCAGCTCGTGGACTAGAGAGAGCACAGATACGCAGTATTTT. This sequence encodes CASSSWTRESTDTQYF.

The chain uses TRBV28 and TRBJ1-2, with 7 positions matching TRBD1. This CDR3 has 15 amino acids. Germline V gene sequence: CDR1 MDHEN, CDR2 SYDVKM. The V segment lost 3 bases and the J segment 5 bases; nucleotides outside the gene matches: 9. The CDR3 protein is CASSFQGQPHYGYTF. CDR3 DNA: TGTGCCAGCAGTTTCCAGGGACAGCCGCATTATGGCTACACCTTC.

The chain combines TRBV7-9 with TRBJ2-7; D unresolved. Trimming left V 0 bases short and J 3 bases short, with 9 bases between. CDR1 and CDR2 (germline): SEHNR, FQNEAQ (reference sequence). The CDR3 has 14 residues. CDR3 nucleotide sequence: TGTGCCAGCAGCTTAGCGTCTACGGACTACGAGCAGTACTTC. Its translation: CASSLASTDYEQYF.